These 7 T cell receptor beta chains came from one sample sequenced in a study of early T cells in non-severe SARS-CoV-2 infection. TCRdb recomputed calls from the 5' RACE reads with MiXCR, one row per CDR3 protein. The sample has tens of thousands of distinct CDR3 sequences; approximately 6.2% are singletons. The sequences come from whole blood, collected at baseline. These receptors were collected from an adult who was a healthcare worker with PCR-confirmed SARS-CoV-2 infection or an uninfected control (not recorded which).

This clonotype has just a few counts. The chain combines TRBV7-9 with TRBJ1-2; no definite D call. Deletions cut 0 bases from V and 4 bases from J, with 6 bases between. This CDR3 contains 13 residues. Germline V gene lookup returns CDR1 SEHNR and CDR2 FQNEAQ (reference sequence). CDR3 sequence reads: CASSLARAYGYTF. CDR3 bases: TGTGCCAGCAGCTTAGCAAGAGCCTATGGCTACACCTTC.

V gene TRBV7-6 combines with J gene TRBJ2-3; 11 bases align to TRBD2. Looked up from germline, CDR1 is SGHVS and CDR2 is FNYEAQ. CDR3 size: 15 residues. J gave up 7 bases and V 6 bases, and 9 bases lay outside the gene matches. Written as DNA, the CDR3 is TGTGCCAGCAGTTCCTCTAGCGGGGGGCTATATACGCAGTATTTT. As protein: CASSSSSGGLYTQYF.

This clonotype was found a few times. This chain uses TRBV6-2 or TRBV6-3 with TRBJ1-1; possibly TRBD1 for D (5 bases). This CDR3 contains 13 residues. Trimming cost V 5 bases and J 6 bases, with 13 bases left between them. CDR1 and CDR2 from the germline V gene are MNHEY and SVGEGT. DNA for the CDR3: TGTGCCAGCAGTCCCTCCGGGGGATCTGAAGCTTTCTTT. Its translation is CASSPSGGSEAFF.

This chain's CDR3 is CASSLRGNSNQPQHF. Written as DNA, the CDR3 is TGTGCCAGCAGCTTGCGAGGGAATAGCAATCAGCCCCAGCATTTT. The genes are TRBV5-5 and TRBJ1-5; D uncertain. V lost 1 base, J lost 0 bases, and 8 bases lay in between. There are 15 residues in the CDR3. CDR1 and CDR2 (germline): SGHKS, YYEKEE (reference sequence).

This clonotype was found many times. The chain links TRBV12-3 or TRBV12-4 to TRBJ2-6; D may be TRBD1 (5 bases). The germline V and J ends were trimmed by 8 bases and 2 bases, with 7 bases remaining between them. The CDR3 runs to 13 residues. The CDR3 bases are TGTGCCAGCCAGACAGCTGGGGCCAACGTCCTGACTTTC. It translates to CASQTAGANVLTF.

This clonotype was counted between two and nine times. The gene calls are TRBV5-6 and TRBJ1-5; no clear D. Trimming pared 0 bases from V and 7 bases from J, leaving 8 bases between. CDR1 is SGHDT and CDR2 is YYEEEE in the germline V gene. The CDR3 totals 13 residues. CDR3 region: CASSLGMGQPQHF. The CDR3, as DNA: TGTGCCAGCAGCTTGGGGATGGGGCAGCCCCAGCATTTT. Drawing the rest from reference TRBV5-6 and TRBJ1-5, the complete variable domain is DAGVTQSPTHLIKTRGQQVTLRCSPKSGHDTVSWYQQALGQGPQFIFQYYEEEERQRGNFPDRFSGHQFPNYSSELNVNALLLGDSALYLCASSLGMGQPQHFGDGTRLSIL.

This clonotype appeared a few times. The chain uses TRBV18 and TRBJ2-7; D gene uncertain. From germline, CDR1 is KGHSH and CDR2 LQKENI. V shed 3 bases and J shed 4 bases, with 16 bases lying between them. This CDR3 has 15 amino acids. This CDR3 reads CASSPPGLRSYEQYF. The CDR3, as DNA: TGTGCCAGCTCACCCCCGGGCCTCAGGTCATACGAGCAGTACTTC.